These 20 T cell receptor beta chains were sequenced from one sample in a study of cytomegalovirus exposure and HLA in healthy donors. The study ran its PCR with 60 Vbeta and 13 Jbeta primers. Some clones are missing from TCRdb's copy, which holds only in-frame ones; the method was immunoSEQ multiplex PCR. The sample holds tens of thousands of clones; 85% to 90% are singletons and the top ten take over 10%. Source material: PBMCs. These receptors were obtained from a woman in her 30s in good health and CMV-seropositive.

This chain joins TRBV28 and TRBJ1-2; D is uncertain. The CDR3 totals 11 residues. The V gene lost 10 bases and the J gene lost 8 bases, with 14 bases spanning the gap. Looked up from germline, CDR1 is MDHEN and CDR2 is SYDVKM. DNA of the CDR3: TGTGCCACCCTGCGGGCCTGGGGCTACACCTTC. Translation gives CATLRAWGYTF.

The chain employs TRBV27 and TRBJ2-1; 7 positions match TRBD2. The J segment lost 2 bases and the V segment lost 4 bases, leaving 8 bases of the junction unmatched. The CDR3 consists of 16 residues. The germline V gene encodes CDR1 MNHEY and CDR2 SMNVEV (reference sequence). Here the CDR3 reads CASSSRLAPTYNEQFF. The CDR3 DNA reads TGTGCCAGCAGTTCGCGACTAGCCCCAACCTACAATGAGCAGTTCTTC.

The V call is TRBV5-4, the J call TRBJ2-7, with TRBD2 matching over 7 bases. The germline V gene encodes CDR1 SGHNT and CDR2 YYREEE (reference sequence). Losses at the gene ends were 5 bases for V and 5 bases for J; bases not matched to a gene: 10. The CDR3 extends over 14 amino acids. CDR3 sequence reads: CASSSGTTSHEQYF. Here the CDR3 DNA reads TGTGCCAGCAGTTCCGGGACTACCTCTCACGAGCAGTACTTC.

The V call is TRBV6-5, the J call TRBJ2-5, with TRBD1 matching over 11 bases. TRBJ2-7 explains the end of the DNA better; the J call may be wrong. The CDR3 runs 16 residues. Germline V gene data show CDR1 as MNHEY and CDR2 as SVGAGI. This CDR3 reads CASSLRTGGWRHEQYF. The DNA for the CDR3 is TGTGCCAGCAGTTTACGGACAGGGGGCTGGCGGCACGAGCAGTACTTC.

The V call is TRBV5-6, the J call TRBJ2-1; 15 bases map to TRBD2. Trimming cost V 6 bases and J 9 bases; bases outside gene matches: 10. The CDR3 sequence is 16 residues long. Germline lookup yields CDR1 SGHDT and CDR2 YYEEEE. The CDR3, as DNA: TGTGCCAGCATCCGAGGACTAGCGGGAGGGCCCTCTGAGCAGTTCTTC. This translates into CASIRGLAGGPSEQFF.

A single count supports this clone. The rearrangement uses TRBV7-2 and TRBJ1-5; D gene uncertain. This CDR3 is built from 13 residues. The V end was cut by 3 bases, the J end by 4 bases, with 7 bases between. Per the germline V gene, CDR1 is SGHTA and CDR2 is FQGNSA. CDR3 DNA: TGTGCCAGCAGCTTGGGCCAGAATCAGCCCCAGCATTTT. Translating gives CASSLGQNQPQHF.

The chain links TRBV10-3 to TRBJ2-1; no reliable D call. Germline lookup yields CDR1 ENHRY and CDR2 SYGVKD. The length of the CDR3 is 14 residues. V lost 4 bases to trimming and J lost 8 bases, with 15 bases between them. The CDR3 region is CAISAEMSTDEQFF. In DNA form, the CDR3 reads TGTGCCATCAGTGCGGAGATGAGCACCGATGAGCAGTTCTTC.

The CDR3 is CASSLQGQGTDTQYF. CDR3 sequence (DNA): TGTGCCAGCAGCTTACAGGGACAGGGCACAGATACGCAGTATTTT. V usage is TRBV7-7 and J usage is TRBJ2-3; 8 bases are shared with TRBD1. The CDR3 has 15 amino acids. Germline CDR1 SSHAT, CDR2 FNYEAQ (reference sequence). With 2 bases clipped from V and 1 base from J, the junction kept 2 bases outside the gene matches.

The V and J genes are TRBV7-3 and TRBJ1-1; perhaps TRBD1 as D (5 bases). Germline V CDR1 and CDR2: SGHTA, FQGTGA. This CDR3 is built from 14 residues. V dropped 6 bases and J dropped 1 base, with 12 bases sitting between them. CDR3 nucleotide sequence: TGTGCCAGCAGGGCCTCCGACAGGAACACTGAAGCTTTCTTT. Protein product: CASRASDRNTEAFF.

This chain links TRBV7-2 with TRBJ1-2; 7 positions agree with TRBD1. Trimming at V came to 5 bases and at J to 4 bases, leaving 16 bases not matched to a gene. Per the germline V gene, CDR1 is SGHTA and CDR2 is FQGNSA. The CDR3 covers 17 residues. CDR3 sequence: CASSNSRRAGGSYGYTF. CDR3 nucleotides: TGTGCCAGCAGCAATAGTAGGCGTGCAGGGGGGTCCTATGGCTACACCTTC.

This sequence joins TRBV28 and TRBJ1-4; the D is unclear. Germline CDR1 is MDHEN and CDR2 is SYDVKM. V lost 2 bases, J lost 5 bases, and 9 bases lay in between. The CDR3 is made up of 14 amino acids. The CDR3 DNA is TGTGCCAGCAGTTTACTCCCTGGCAATGAAAAACTGTTTTTT. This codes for CASSLLPGNEKLFF.

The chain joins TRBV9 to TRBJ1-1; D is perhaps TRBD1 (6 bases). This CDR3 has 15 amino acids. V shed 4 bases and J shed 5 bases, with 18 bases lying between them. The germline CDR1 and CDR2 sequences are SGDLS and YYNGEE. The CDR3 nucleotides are TGTGCCAGCAGCCGGTTGTCAGGGGCGTTGACTGAAGCTTTCTTT. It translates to CASSRLSGALTEAFF.

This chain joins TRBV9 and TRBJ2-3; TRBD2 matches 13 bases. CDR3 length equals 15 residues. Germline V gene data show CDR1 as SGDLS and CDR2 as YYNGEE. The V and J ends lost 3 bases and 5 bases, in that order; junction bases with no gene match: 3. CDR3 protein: CASSAGLAGLDTQYF. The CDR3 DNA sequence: TGTGCCAGCAGCGCGGGACTAGCGGGACTAGATACGCAGTATTTT.

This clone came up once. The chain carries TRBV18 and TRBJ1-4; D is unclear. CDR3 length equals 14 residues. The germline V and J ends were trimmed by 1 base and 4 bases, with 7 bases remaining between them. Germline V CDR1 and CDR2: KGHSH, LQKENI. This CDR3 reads CASSPRRNNEKLFF. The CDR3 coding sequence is TGTGCCAGCTCACCACGCAGAAATAATGAAAAACTGTTTTTT.

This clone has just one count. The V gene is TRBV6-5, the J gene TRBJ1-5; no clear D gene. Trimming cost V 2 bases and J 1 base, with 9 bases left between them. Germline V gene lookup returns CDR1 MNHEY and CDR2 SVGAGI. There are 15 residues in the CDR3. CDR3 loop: CASSYSGRSNQPQHF. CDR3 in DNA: TGTGCCAGCAGTTACAGCGGGAGAAGCAATCAGCCCCAGCATTTT.

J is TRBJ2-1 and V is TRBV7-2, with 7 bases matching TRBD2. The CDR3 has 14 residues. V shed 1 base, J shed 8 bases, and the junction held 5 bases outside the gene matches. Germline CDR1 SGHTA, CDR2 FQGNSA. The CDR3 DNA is TGTGCCAGCAGCTTAGGGGGGGGTAGGGATGAGCAGTTCTTC. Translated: CASSLGGGRDEQFF.

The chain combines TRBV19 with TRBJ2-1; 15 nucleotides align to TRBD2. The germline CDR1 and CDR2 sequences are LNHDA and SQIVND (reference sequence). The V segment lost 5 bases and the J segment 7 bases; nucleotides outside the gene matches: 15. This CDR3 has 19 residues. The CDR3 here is CASSGTRTSGRALANEQFF. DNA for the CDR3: TGTGCCAGTAGTGGGACTAGGACTAGCGGGAGGGCCCTAGCGAATGAGCAGTTCTTC.

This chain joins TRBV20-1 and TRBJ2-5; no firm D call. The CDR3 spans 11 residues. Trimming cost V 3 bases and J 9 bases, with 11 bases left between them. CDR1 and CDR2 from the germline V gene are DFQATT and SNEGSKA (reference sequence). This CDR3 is CSASLTMAQYF. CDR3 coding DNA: TGCAGTGCTAGTCTAACGATGGCCCAGTACTTC.

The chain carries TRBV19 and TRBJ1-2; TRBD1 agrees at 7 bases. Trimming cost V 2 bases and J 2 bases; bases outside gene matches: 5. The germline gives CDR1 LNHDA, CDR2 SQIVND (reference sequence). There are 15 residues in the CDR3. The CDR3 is CASSIPGTVNYGYTF. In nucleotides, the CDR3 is TGTGCCAGTAGTATACCCGGGACAGTAAACTATGGCTACACCTTC.

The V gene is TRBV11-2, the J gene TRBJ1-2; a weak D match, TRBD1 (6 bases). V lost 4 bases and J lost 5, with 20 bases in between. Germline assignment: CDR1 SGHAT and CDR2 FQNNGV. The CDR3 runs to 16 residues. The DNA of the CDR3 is TGTGCCAGCAGCTCCCACCGGCGGGGGCAGAATTATGGCTACACCTTC. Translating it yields CASSSHRRGQNYGYTF.